The 29 T cell receptor beta chains given below trace back to one sample, sequenced in a study of blood T cells in healthy people across ages. The authors ran a second PCR of roughly 7 to 11 cycles using a sample-barcoded 5' primer and a J-beta primer mix. MiXCR, run by TCRdb on the 5' RACE reads, gives a single entry per CDR3 protein. The sample lists 1.5 million to 2 million distinct CDR3 sequences, 25% to 30% seen once, with around 7.7% in the top ten. Sequenced material: blood. These receptors all come from a woman aged 25 to 39 in good health.

This clonotype was detected ten times or more. The CDR3 sequence is CASSSATGVYGYTF. DNA for the CDR3: TGTGCCAGCAGTTCAGCGACAGGGGTCTATGGCTACACCTTC. The genes are TRBV6-5 and TRBJ1-2, with TRBD1 matching over 8 bases. This CDR3 region has 14 residues. Germline CDR1 is MNHEY and CDR2 is SVGAGI. Trimming at V came to 4 bases and at J to 4 bases, leaving 5 bases not matched to a gene.

In this sample, this clonotype turned up once. The chain has TRBV27 and TRBJ1-2, with TRBD1 as a possible D gene (6 bases). This CDR3 region has 15 residues. Germline CDR1 MNHEY, CDR2 SMNVEV (reference sequence). V gave up 0 bases and J gave up 8 bases, with 16 bases separating them. CDR3 protein: CASSLSRRDKGGYTF. CDR3 in DNA: TGTGCCAGCAGTTTATCTCGACGGGACAAGGGCGGCTACACCTTC.

There are a few counts of this clonotype. The chain joins TRBV7-9 to TRBJ2-3; the D is unclear. Between the trimmed V and J ends, which lost 5 bases and 2 bases, there was a span of 8 bases. Germline CDR1 is SEHNR and CDR2 is FQNEAQ (reference sequence). This CDR3 has 13 amino acids. In DNA form, the CDR3 reads TGTGCCAGCAGCCGAGTACCCACAGATACGCAGTATTTT. It specifies CASSRVPTDTQYF.

The J gene is TRBJ1-6, the V gene TRBV7-9; tentative D call: TRBD1 (5 bases). V gave up 4 bases and J gave up 5 bases, with 21 bases separating them. Germline values: CDR1 SEHNR, CDR2 FQNEAQ (reference sequence). CDR3 length: 18 amino acids. The CDR3 nucleotides read TGTGCCAGCAGCTCCCACCCGACAGAGAAGGATAATAATTCACCCCTCCACTTT. Its protein is CASSSHPTEKDNNSPLHF.

To note about this clonotype: A read error is possible here, since a much larger clone lies one base away. This is likely a read error, given that the CDR3 carries no conserved phenylalanine or tryptophan at its end. The chain carries TRBV3-1 and TRBJ2-6; possible D gene TRBD1, 5 bases. This CDR3 is built from 16 residues. Germline-derived CDR1 and CDR2 are LGHDT and YNNKEL (reference sequence). The ends were cut back, 0 bases at V and 0 bases at J, with 6 bases in the middle. CDR3 in amino acids: CASSQEGDSGANVLTC. CDR3 sequence (DNA): TGTGCCAGCAGCCAAGAAGGGGACTCTGGGGCCAACGTCCTGACTTGC.

The V call is TRBV5-1, the J call TRBJ2-1, with 11 positions matching TRBD2. This CDR3 has 16 amino acids. Trimming at V came to 3 bases and at J to 7 bases, leaving 9 bases not matched to a gene. The germline V gene encodes CDR1 SGHRS and CDR2 YFSETQ. The CDR3 protein is CASSSLAGGRDNEQFF. Here the CDR3 DNA reads TGCGCCAGCAGCTCGTTAGCGGGAGGGAGAGATAATGAGCAGTTCTTC.

This clonotype was counted between two and nine times. The chain joins TRBV10-3 to TRBJ2-3, with D hard to call. Germline V gene lookup returns CDR1 ENHRY and CDR2 SYGVKD. The CDR3 consists of 14 residues. The germline V and J ends were trimmed by 2 bases and 5 bases, with 11 bases remaining between them. CDR3: CAISEGVKRDTQYF. In nucleotides, the CDR3 is TGTGCCATCAGTGAGGGGGTCAAACGAGATACGCAGTATTTT.

This clonotype was picked up a small number of times. This chain uses TRBV6-6 with TRBJ2-1; 9 bases agree with TRBD2. CDR1 is MNHNY, CDR2 SVGAGI, per germline (reference sequence). The CDR3 has 12 amino acids. Losses at the gene ends were 10 bases for V and 8 bases for J; bases not matched to a gene: 6. The CDR3 region is CATAGGGHEQFF. In DNA form, the CDR3 reads TGTGCCACGGCGGGAGGGGGACATGAGCAGTTCTTC.

The chain couples TRBV7-9 to TRBJ2-1; no clear D. Trimming shortened V by 5 bases and J by 5 bases, and 16 bases separated the two germline ends. The germline V gene encodes CDR1 SEHNR and CDR2 FQNEAQ (reference sequence). The CDR3 spans 15 residues. The CDR3 loop is CASSADWRNDNEQFF. The CDR3 DNA sequence: TGTGCCAGCAGCGCAGACTGGAGAAATGACAATGAGCAGTTCTTC.

The chain employs TRBV7-9 and TRBJ2-7, with D unresolved. Germline CDR1 and CDR2: SEHNR and FQNEAQ (reference sequence). This CDR3 comprises 14 residues. Trimming removed 2 bases from V and 2 bases from J, with 10 bases in between. The CDR3 DNA reads as TGTGCCAGCAGCTTATTGACCGAGCCCTACGAGCAGTACTTC. Translating gives CASSLLTEPYEQYF.

V and J are TRBV21-1 and TRBJ2-7; the DNA was not compared with TRBD1, the D call given in the table. TRBV21-1 is assigned pseudogene status. The CDR3 is 14 amino acids. CDR3 protein: CASPRTLDTYEQYF. The CDR3 DNA is TGTGCCAGCCCGAGGACCCTGGACACCTACGAGCAGTACTTC.

In this sample, this clonotype turned up a few times. The chain couples TRBV5-1 to TRBJ1-5; a possible D gene is TRBD1 (5 bases). Per germline, CDR1 SGHRS and CDR2 YFSETQ. V shed 0 bases and J shed 1 base, with 14 bases lying between them. This CDR3 comprises 17 residues. The CDR3 spells CASSLVWEGTSNQPQHF. CDR3 nucleotide sequence: TGCGCCAGCAGCTTGGTATGGGAGGGGACGAGCAATCAGCCCCAGCATTTT.

This clonotype was seen ten or more times. The gene calls are TRBV5-1 and TRBJ2-6, with D maybe TRBD1 (6 bases). Germline values: CDR1 SGHRS, CDR2 YFSETQ. Trimming left V 4 bases short and J 2 bases short, with 16 bases between. The CDR3 loop spans 17 amino acids. The CDR3 DNA sequence: TGCGCCAGCAGCGAGATGACAGGAATCACTGGGGCCAACGTCCTGACTTTC. Encoded protein: CASSEMTGITGANVLTF.

The J gene is TRBJ2-7, the V gene TRBV28; D gene uncertain. The germline V and J ends were trimmed by 1 base and 0 bases, with 10 bases remaining between them. The CDR3 extends over 15 amino acids. Germline CDR1 is MDHEN and CDR2 is SYDVKM. In nucleotides, the CDR3 is TGTGCCAGCAGTTTATCTGGCGGCTTCTCCTACGAGCAGTACTTC. Protein product: CASSLSGGFSYEQYF. Based on the CDR3 plus reference TRBV28 and TRBJ2-7, the full variable domain is DVKVTQSSRYLVKRTGEKVFLECVQDMDHENMFWYRQDPGLGLRLIYFSYDVKMKEKGDIPEGYSVSREKKERFSLILESASTNQTSMYLCASSLSGGFSYEQYFGPGTRLTVT.

This clonotype was detected many times. V usage is TRBV29-1 and J usage is TRBJ2-1, with D hard to call. This CDR3 is built from 10 residues. Germline values: CDR1 SQVTM, CDR2 ANQGSEA. Trimming removed 3 bases from V and 6 bases from J, with 3 bases in between. The CDR3 loop reads CSVDINEQFF. CDR3 DNA sequence: TGCAGCGTTGACATCAATGAGCAGTTCTTC.

CDR3 bases: TGTGCCAGCAGCACAATTGACAGGTCCCCAGATACGCAGTATTTT. Its translation: CASSTIDRSPDTQYF. The chain carries TRBV7-9 and TRBJ2-3; perhaps TRBD1 as D (6 bases). V lost 5 bases to trimming and J lost 4 bases, with 16 bases between them. CDR1 and CDR2 from the germline V gene are SEHNR and FQNEAQ (reference sequence). The CDR3 is 15 amino acids.

This clonotype was seen a few times. This chain connects TRBV13 to TRBJ2-5; D call uncertain. CDR1 and CDR2 (germline): PRHDT, FYEKMQ (reference sequence). The V gene lost 4 bases and the J gene lost 0 bases, with 9 bases spanning the gap. The CDR3 spans 14 residues. CDR3: CASSSRGNQETQYF. The CDR3 nucleotides are TGTGCCAGCAGCTCCCGAGGCAACCAAGAGACCCAGTACTTC. The full variable domain, with the rest looked up from reference TRBV13 and TRBJ2-5, is AAGVIQSPRHLIKEKRETATLKCYPIPRHDTVYWYQQGPGQDPQFLISFYEKMQSDKGSIPDRFSAQQFSDYHSELNMSSLELGDSALYFCASSSRGNQETQYFGPGTRLLVL.

The table lists this clonotype with a few counts. This chain connects TRBV2 to TRBJ2-5, with 9 bases identical to TRBD1. The CDR3 is made up of 17 amino acids. The germline gives CDR1 SNHLY, CDR2 FYNNEI. J lost 4 bases, V lost 2 bases, and 11 bases had no gene match. CDR3 nucleotides: TGTGCCAGCAGTGAATACAGGACAGGGGCCTTCCTAGAGACCCAGTACTTC. It codes for CASSEYRTGAFLETQYF.

V is TRBV7-2 and J is TRBJ2-1; D possibly corresponds to TRBD1 (5 bases). The CDR3 spans 15 residues. Germline loops: CDR1 SGHTA, CDR2 FQGNSA. Trimming cost V 5 bases and J 6 bases, with 17 bases left between them. CDR3 DNA sequence: TGTGCCAGCAGCCCCTCCTGGGGCCCGTCCAATGAGCAGTTCTTC. Protein: CASSPSWGPSNEQFF.

This clonotype turned up a few times. The V call is TRBV10-3, the J call TRBJ2-7; perhaps TRBD2 as D (6 bases). CDR1 and CDR2 (germline): ENHRY, SYGVKD. Trimming pared 6 bases from V and 2 bases from J, leaving 14 bases between. The length of the CDR3 is 14 residues. The CDR3 loop reads CAIREGRAPYEQYF. In nucleotides, the CDR3 is TGTGCCATCAGGGAGGGCAGGGCCCCCTACGAGCAGTACTTC.

This clonotype turned up a few times. This chain uses TRBV29-1 with TRBJ1-5; D remains ambiguous. V gave up 4 bases and J gave up 4 bases, with 8 bases separating them. Germline V gene lookup returns CDR1 SQVTM and CDR2 ANQGSEA. The CDR3 totals 12 residues. Here the CDR3 DNA reads TGCAGCGTTGGAACAATGAATCAGCCCCAGCATTTT. It codes for CSVGTMNQPQHF.

Notes on this clonotype: The junction does not match germline at one end; this may be a read error. The chain links TRBV12-3 or TRBV12-4 to TRBJ1-2; D not certain. The CDR3 loop spans 13 amino acids. The CDR3 loop is CVSSDALGYGYTF. The CDR3, as DNA: TGTGTCAGCAGTGACGCCTTGGGCTATGGCTACACCTTC.

This clonotype has at least ten counts. V is TRBV2 and J is TRBJ2-7; 10 bases map to TRBD2. After removal of 3 bases from V and 4 bases from J, the junction contained 6 bases not matched to a gene. The CDR3 has 15 amino acids. The germline gives CDR1 SNHLY, CDR2 FYNNEI. The CDR3 nucleotides read TGTGCCAGCAGTGACCCTGCTAGCGGGGGTTACGAGCAGTACTTC. Translating it yields CASSDPASGGYEQYF. The full variable domain, with the rest looked up from reference TRBV2 and TRBJ2-7, is EPEVTQTPSHQVTQMGQEVILRCVPISNHLYFYWYRQILGQKVEFLVSFYNNEISEKSEIFDDQFSVERPDGSNFTLKIRSTKLEDSAMYFCASSDPASGGYEQYFGPGTRLTVT.

This clonotype was found many times. V usage is TRBV7-2 and J usage is TRBJ2-5; 7 nucleotides agree with TRBD2. This CDR3 comprises 14 residues. Germline-derived CDR1 and CDR2 are SGHTA and FQGNSA. J lost 4 bases, V lost 3 bases, and 5 bases had no gene match. The CDR3 is CASSFGGSGETQYF. The CDR3, as DNA: TGTGCCAGCAGCTTTGGCGGGAGCGGAGAGACCCAGTACTTC.

As for this clonotype: A single base separates this from a much larger clone, so it may be a read error. The chain has TRBV5-5 and TRBJ2-7; D gene unclear. Germline V CDR1 and CDR2: SGHKS, YYEKEE (reference sequence). The CDR3 length is 14 residues. Here the CDR3 reads CVSSLVRVSYEQYF. For the CDR3, the DNA is TGTGTCAGCAGCTTGGTGAGAGTATCCTACGAGCAGTACTTC.

In this sample, this clonotype turned up many times. The rearrangement joins TRBV7-9 to TRBJ2-7; the match to TRBD1 covers 9 bases. Germline V gene data show CDR1 as SEHNR and CDR2 as FQNEAQ (reference sequence). This CDR3 comprises 17 residues. The V and J ends lost 4 bases and 0 bases, in that order; junction bases with no gene match: 10. This chain's CDR3 is CASSSSSGTGPSYEQYF. The CDR3 DNA sequence: TGTGCCAGCAGCTCGAGCTCCGGGACAGGGCCCTCCTACGAGCAGTACTTC.

This clonotype showed up just a few times. This chain uses TRBV14 with TRBJ1-2; 9 bases map to TRBD1. Germline V CDR1 and CDR2: SGHDN, FVKESK. This CDR3 is 14 amino acids long. The J segment lost 5 bases and the V segment lost 3 bases, leaving 4 bases of the junction unmatched. This CDR3 is CASSQGTGTYGYTF. CDR3 bases: TGTGCCAGCAGCCAGGGGACAGGGACGTATGGCTACACCTTC.

This clonotype turned up a few times. The chain recombines TRBV3-1 with TRBJ2-3; 9 nucleotides line up with TRBD1. Germline V gives CDR1 LGHDT, CDR2 YNNKEL (reference sequence). CDR3 length: 15 amino acids. The V and J ends lost 9 bases and 1 base, in that order; junction bases with no gene match: 8. CDR3 in DNA: TGTGCCAGTTCGCCCTGGGACAGGGGCACAGATACGCAGTATTTT. Its translation: CASSPWDRGTDTQYF.

This clonotype was counted ten times or more. The V call is TRBV20-1, the J call TRBJ2-7, with D possibly matching TRBD1 (6 bases). The germline V and J ends were trimmed by 4 bases and 0 bases, with 13 bases remaining between them. From germline, CDR1 is DFQATT and CDR2 SNEGSKA (reference sequence). This CDR3 has 14 residues. CDR3 region: CSATGDSSSYEQYF. As DNA, the CDR3 is TGCAGTGCTACAGGGGATTCAAGCTCCTACGAGCAGTACTTC.